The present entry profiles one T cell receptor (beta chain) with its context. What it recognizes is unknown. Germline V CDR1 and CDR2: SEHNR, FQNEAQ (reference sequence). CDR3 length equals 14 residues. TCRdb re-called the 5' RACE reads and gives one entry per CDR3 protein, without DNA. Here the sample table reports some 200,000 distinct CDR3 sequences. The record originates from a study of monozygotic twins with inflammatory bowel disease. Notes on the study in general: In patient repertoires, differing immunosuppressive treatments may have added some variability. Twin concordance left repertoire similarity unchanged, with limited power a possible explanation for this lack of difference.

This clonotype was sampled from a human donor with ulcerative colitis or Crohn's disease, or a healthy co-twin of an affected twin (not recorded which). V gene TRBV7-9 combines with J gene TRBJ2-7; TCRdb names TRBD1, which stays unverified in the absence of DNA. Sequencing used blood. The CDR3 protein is CASRGGQGIYEQYF.